The rows below give T cell receptor beta chains drawn from one sample of a study of cytomegalovirus exposure and HLA in healthy donors. Sequencing used immunoSEQ multiplex PCR; TCRdb keeps in-frame clones, though not all of them. The profile shows some 96,000 clones, 76% of them singletons. Input material: PBMCs. The receptors stem from a man aged 40-50 years in good health and CMV-seronegative. The CDR3 runs from the conserved cysteine through the conserved F or W. The D gene is left open where the match is weak. The size of a clone is reported for some rows only, either as once, few or many, or as a class for expanded clones.

v_call: TRBV4-3
clone_size: .
j_call: TRBJ2-3
d_call: TRBD2
cdr3_aa: CASSPGLVTPDTQYF
cdr3_nt: TGCGCCAGTTCCCCGGGACTAGTCACCCCAGATACGCAGTATTTT

v_call: TRBV30
clone_size: once
j_call: TRBJ2-1
d_call: .
cdr3_aa: CAWGGQQGFNEQFF
cdr3_nt: TGTGCCTGGGGCGGGCAGCAAGGATTTAATGAGCAGTTCTTC

v_call: TRBV19
clone_size: .
j_call: TRBJ2-3
d_call: .
cdr3_aa: CASSMFRATDTQYF
cdr3_nt: TGTGCCAGTAGTATGTTCAGGGCCACAGATACGCAGTATTTT

v_call: TRBV4-3
clone_size: .
j_call: TRBJ1-2
d_call: .
cdr3_aa: CASSHVTGPVDYGYTF
cdr3_nt: TGCGCCAGCAGCCACGTAACAGGGCCCGTAGACTATGGCTACACCTTC

v_call: TRBV21-1
clone_size: few
j_call: TRBJ2-2
d_call: .
cdr3_aa: CASSKELAGRVSGELFF
cdr3_nt: TGTGCCAGCAGCAAAGAACTAGCGGGAAGGGTAAGCGGGGAGCTGTTTTTT

v_call: TRBV28
clone_size: .
j_call: TRBJ2-7
d_call: TRBD2
cdr3_aa: CASRTWGGAYEQYF
cdr3_nt: TGTGCCAGCAGAACTTGGGGAGGGGCCTACGAGCAGTACTTC

v_call: TRBV25-1
clone_size: .
j_call: TRBJ1-1
d_call: .
cdr3_aa: CASSAGGRDFKAFF
cdr3_nt: TGTGCCAGCAGTGCGGGTGGGCGGGACTTCAAAGCTTTCTTT

v_call: TRBV29-1
clone_size: .
j_call: TRBJ1-2
d_call: TRBD1
cdr3_aa: CSVRQGTNYGYTF
cdr3_nt: TGCAGCGTCAGACAGGGGACTAACTATGGCTACACCTTC

v_call: TRBV10-3
clone_size: .
j_call: TRBJ2-7
d_call: .
cdr3_aa: CAISGGGSTYEQYF
cdr3_nt: TGTGCCATCAGTGGGGGGGGCTCTACCTACGAGCAGTATTTC

v_call: TRBV6-5
clone_size: few
j_call: TRBJ1-4
d_call: .
cdr3_aa: CASSYSRATNEKLFF
cdr3_nt: TGTGCCAGCAGTTACAGCCGGGCAACTAATGAAAAACTGTTTTTT

v_call: TRBV28
clone_size: .
j_call: TRBJ2-7
d_call: TRBD1
cdr3_aa: CASSSSGTGPNEQYF
cdr3_nt: TGTGCCAGCAGTTCCTCCGGGACAGGGCCAAACGAGCAGTACTTC

v_call: TRBV5-1
clone_size: .
j_call: TRBJ2-7
d_call: TRBD1
cdr3_aa: CASSDLKGGAEAEQYF
cdr3_nt: TGCGCCAGCAGCGATCTTAAAGGGGGCGCGGAGGCCGAGCAGTACTTC

v_call: TRBV7-9
clone_size: .
j_call: TRBJ1-4
d_call: .
cdr3_aa: CSSIPRGSSNEKLFF
cdr3_nt: TGTTCCAGCATCCCGAGAGGGTCTTCTAATGAAAAACTGTTTTTT

v_call: TRBV9
clone_size: .
j_call: TRBJ1-2
d_call: TRBD1
cdr3_aa: CASSVGQGGYGYTF
cdr3_nt: TGTGCCAGCAGCGTAGGACAGGGTGGCTATGGCTACACCTTC

v_call: TRBV28
clone_size: .
j_call: TRBJ2-3
d_call: TRBD2
cdr3_aa: CASSSLPSSGRDTQYF
cdr3_nt: TGTGCCAGCAGTTCCCTACCCTCTAGCGGGCGGGATACGCAGTATTTT

v_call: TRBV4-3
clone_size: .
j_call: TRBJ1-6
d_call: TRBD1
cdr3_aa: CASSQAGQGTGGNSPLHF
cdr3_nt: TGCGCCAGCAGCCAAGCAGGACAGGGAACGGGGGGTAATTCACCCCTCCACTTT

v_call: TRBV13
clone_size: .
j_call: TRBJ1-3
d_call: TRBD1
cdr3_aa: CASSLGTATGNTIYF
cdr3_nt: TGTGCCAGCAGCCTCGGGACAGCAACTGGAAACACCATATATTTT

v_call: TRBV5-4
clone_size: .
j_call: TRBJ1-2
d_call: .
cdr3_aa: CASNDRNGYTF
cdr3_nt: TGTGCCAGCAACGACAGGAATGGCTACACCTTC

v_call: TRBV28
clone_size: .
j_call: TRBJ1-1
d_call: .
cdr3_aa: CASSFLQLGLRTEAFF
cdr3_nt: TGTGCCAGCAGTTTTTTGCAACTGGGCCTAAGAACTGAAGCTTTCTTT

v_call: TRBV5-1
clone_size: .
j_call: TRBJ2-7
d_call: TRBD1
cdr3_aa: CASSWKQGPDYEQYF
cdr3_nt: TGCGCCAGCAGCTGGAAACAGGGGCCCGACTACGAGCAGTACTTC

v_call: TRBV18
clone_size: .
j_call: TRBJ1-3
d_call: .
cdr3_aa: CASSRDRAGNTIYF
cdr3_nt: TGTGCCAGCTCACGTGACCGGGCTGGAAACACCATATATTTT

v_call: TRBV14
clone_size: .
j_call: TRBJ2-2
d_call: .
cdr3_aa: CASSHRQWTVNTGELFF
cdr3_nt: TGTGCCAGCAGCCATAGACAGTGGACAGTGAACACCGGGGAGCTGTTTTTT